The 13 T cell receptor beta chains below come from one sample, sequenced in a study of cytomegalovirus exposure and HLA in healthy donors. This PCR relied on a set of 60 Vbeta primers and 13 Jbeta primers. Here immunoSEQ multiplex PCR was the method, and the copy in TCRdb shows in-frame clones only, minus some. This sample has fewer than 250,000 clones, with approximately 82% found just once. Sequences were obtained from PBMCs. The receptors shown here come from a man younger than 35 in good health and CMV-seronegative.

The CDR3 loop reads CASNRDRVTDTQYF. Written as DNA, the CDR3 is TGTGCCAGCAACAGGGACAGGGTCACAGATACGCAGTATTTT. V and J are TRBV5-8 and TRBJ2-3; 9 bases line up with TRBD1. Germline trimming cut 6 bases from V and 2 bases from J; bases unmatched to any gene: 4. The CDR3 consists of 14 residues. Per the germline V gene, CDR1 is SGHTS and CDR2 is YDEGEE.

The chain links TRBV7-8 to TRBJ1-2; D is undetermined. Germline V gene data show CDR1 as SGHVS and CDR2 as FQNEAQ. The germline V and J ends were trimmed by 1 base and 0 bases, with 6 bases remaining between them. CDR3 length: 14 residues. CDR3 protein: CASSLGSANYGYTF. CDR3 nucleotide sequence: TGTGCCAGCAGCTTAGGATCAGCTAACTATGGCTACACCTTC.

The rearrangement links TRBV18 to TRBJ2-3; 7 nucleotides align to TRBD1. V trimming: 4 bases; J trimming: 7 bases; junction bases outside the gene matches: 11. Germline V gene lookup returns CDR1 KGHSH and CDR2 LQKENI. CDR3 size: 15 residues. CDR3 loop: CASSRDSQKPYTQYF. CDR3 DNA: TGTGCCAGCTCACGGGACAGTCAGAAACCTTATACGCAGTATTTT.

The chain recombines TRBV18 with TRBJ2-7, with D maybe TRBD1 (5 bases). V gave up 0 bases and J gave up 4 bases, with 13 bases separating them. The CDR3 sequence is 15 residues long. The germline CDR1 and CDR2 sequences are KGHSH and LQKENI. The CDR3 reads CASSPPGQGGYEQYF. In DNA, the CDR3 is TGTGCCAGCTCACCACCGGGGCAGGGTGGTTACGAGCAGTACTTC.

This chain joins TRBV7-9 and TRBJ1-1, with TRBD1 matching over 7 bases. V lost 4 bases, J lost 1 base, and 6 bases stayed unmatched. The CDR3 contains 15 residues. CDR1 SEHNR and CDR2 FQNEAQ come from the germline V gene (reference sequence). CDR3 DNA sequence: TGTGCCAGCAGCTCCTCGACAGGGCCGAACACTGAAGCTTTCTTT. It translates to CASSSSTGPNTEAFF.

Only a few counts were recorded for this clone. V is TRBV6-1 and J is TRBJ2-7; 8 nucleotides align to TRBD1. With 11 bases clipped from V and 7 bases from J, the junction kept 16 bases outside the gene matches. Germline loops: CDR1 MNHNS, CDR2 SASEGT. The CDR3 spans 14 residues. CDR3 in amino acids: CASYPGQGAREQYF. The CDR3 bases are TGTGCCTCCTACCCCGGGCAGGGGGCAAGGGAGCAGTACTTC.

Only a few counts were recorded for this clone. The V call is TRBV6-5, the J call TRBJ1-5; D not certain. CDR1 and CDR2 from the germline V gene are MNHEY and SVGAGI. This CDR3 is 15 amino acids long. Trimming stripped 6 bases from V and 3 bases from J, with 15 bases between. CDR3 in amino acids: CASSRLGVFNQPQHF. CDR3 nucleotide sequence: TGTGCCAGCAGCCGACTCGGGGTATTCAATCAGCCCCAGCATTTT.

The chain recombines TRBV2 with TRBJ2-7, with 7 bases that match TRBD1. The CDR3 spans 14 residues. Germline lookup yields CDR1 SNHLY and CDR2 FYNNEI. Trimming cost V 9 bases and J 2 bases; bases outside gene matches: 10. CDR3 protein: CARARDRDTYEQYF. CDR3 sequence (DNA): TGTGCCAGGGCCCGGGACAGAGATACCTACGAGCAGTACTTC.

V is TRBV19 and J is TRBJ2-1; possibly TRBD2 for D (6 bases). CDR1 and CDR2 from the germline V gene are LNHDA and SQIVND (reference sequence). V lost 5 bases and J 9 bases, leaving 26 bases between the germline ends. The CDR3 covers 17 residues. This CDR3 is CASSWKRERVKRGEQFF. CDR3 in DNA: TGTGCCAGTAGTTGGAAACGGGAGAGGGTAAAAAGGGGTGAGCAGTTCTTC.

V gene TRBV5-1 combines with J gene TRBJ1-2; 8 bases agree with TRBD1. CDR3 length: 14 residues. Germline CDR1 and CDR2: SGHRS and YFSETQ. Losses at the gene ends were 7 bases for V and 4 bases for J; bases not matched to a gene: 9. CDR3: CASGTGTGAYGYTF. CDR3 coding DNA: TGCGCCAGCGGCACCGGGACAGGAGCCTATGGCTACACCTTC. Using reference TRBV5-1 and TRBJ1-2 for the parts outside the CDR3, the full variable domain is KAGVTQTPRYLIKTRGQQVTLSCSPISGHRSVSWYQQTPGQGLQFLFEYFSETQRNKGNFPGRFSGRQFSNSRSEMNVSTLELGDSALYLCASGTGTGAYGYTFGSGTRLTVV.

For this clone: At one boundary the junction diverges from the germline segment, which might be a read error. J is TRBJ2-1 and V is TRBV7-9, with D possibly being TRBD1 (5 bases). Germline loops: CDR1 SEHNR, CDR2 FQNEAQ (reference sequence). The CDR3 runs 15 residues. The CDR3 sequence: CSSSEQASSYNEQFF. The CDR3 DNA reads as TGTTCCAGCAGCGAACAGGCTAGCTCCTACAATGAGCAGTTCTTC.

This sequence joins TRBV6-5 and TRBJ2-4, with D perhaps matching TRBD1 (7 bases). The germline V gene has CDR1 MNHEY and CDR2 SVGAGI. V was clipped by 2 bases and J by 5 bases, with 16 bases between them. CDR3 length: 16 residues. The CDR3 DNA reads TGTGCCAGCAGTTACGCGGGGACAGCCGGCCAAAACATTCAGTACTTC. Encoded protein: CASSYAGTAGQNIQYF.

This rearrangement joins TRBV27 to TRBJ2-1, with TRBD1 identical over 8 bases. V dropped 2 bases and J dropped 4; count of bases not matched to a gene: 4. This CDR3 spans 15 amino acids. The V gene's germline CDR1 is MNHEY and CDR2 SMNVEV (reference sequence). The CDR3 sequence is CASSLQGARYNEQFF. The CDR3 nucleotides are TGTGCCAGCAGTTTACAGGGGGCAAGGTACAATGAGCAGTTCTTC.